A selection of T cell receptor beta chains follows, all from one sample in a study of shared T cell receptors in the human thymus. TCRdb's table, derived via immunoSEQ multiplex PCR, lists solely in-frame clones and lacks some. The table includes hundreds of thousands of clones, approximately 95% detected once. Sequencing input: thymocytes. These receptors were taken from a human donor. Each CDR3 is given with its conserved first and last residue. D genes are given only for firm matches. The size of a clone is reported for some rows only, either as once, few or many, or as a class for expanded clones.

TRBV7-8	NA	TRBJ2-3	NA	CASSLLERLVQDTQYF	TGTGCCAGCAGCCTCCTGGAACGCCTAGTGCAAGATACGCAGTATTTT
TRBV29-1	NA	TRBJ1-1	NA	CSVRPEAFF	TGCAGCGTCCGCCCTGAAGCTTTCTTT
TRBV19	NA	TRBJ2-7	NA	CASSIDRKESSYEQYF	TGTGCCAGTAGTATAGATCGAAAGGAGAGCTCCTACGAGCAGTACTTC
TRBV14	NA	TRBJ2-2	NA	CASSQDLTIPPPLTGELFF	TGTGCCAGCAGCCAAGATCTTACAATTCCTCCACCCCTCACCGGGGAGCTGTTTTTT
TRBV28	NA	TRBJ1-5	TRBD1	CASNLGGTGKKAFMSNQPQHF	TGTGCCAGCAATCTGGGAGGGACAGGGAAGAAAGCCTTTATGAGCAATCAGCCCCAGCATTTT
TRBV6-1	NA	TRBJ2-3	NA	CASSDGGRVRDTQYF	TGTGCCAGCAGTGACGGGGGCAGGGTTCGGGATACGCAGTATTTT
TRBV27	NA	TRBJ2-3	TRBD2	CASSLFGGGTDTQYF	TGTGCCAGCAGTTTATTTGGGGGGGGGACAGATACGCAGTATTTT
TRBV28	few	TRBJ1-1	NA	CASRHSDRNTEAFF	TGTGCCAGCAGGCACTCGGACAGGAACACTGAAGCTTTCTTT
TRBV5-6	NA	TRBJ1-2	TRBD1	CASSFTGQGYGYTF	TGTGCCAGCAGCTTTACCGGACAGGGGTATGGCTACACCTTC
TRBV28	NA	TRBJ1-1	NA	CASSIGALYEAFF	TGTGCCAGCAGTATTGGGGCACTTTATGAAGCTTTCTTT
TRBV13	NA	TRBJ1-1	NA	CASSSTMGAFF	TGTGCCAGCAGCTCGACTATGGGGGCTTTCTTT
TRBV15	NA	TRBJ2-7	TRBD1	CATSRDGGTGRRQGYEQYF	TGTGCCACCAGCAGAGATGGAGGGACAGGGAGACGTCAGGGCTACGAGCAGTACTTC
TRBV21-1	NA	TRBJ2-7	NA	CASSKGAGTGGPYEQYF	TGTGCCAGCAGCAAAGGAGCCGGGACAGGGGGCCCCTACGAGCAGTACTTC
TRBV5-4	NA	TRBJ1-1	TRBD1	CASSLNRRGGNTEAFF	TGTGCCAGCAGCTTGAACCGCAGGGGGGGGAACACTGAAGCTTTCTTT
TRBV5-6	NA	TRBJ2-7	TRBD2	CASSSRSGRNEQYF	TGTGCCAGCAGCTCCAGGAGCGGGAGGAACGAGCAGTACTTC
TRBV6-5	NA	TRBJ1-4	NA	CASSIIGRGEKLFF	TGTGCCAGCAGTATAATAGGGAGGGGTGAAAAACTGTTTTTT
TRBV28	NA	TRBJ2-5	NA	CASTPRGLVETQYF	TGTGCCAGCACCCCTCGGGGGTTAGTCGAGACCCAGTACTTC
TRBV5-4	NA	TRBJ2-7	TRBD1	CASSQDRDYEQYF	TGTGCCAGCAGCCAAGACAGGGACTACGAGCAGTACTTC
TRBV27	NA	TRBJ2-7	NA	CASSDLQPLWYEQYF	TGTGCCAGCAGTGACCTTCAGCCCCTTTGGTACGAGCAGTACTTC
TRBV14	NA	TRBJ1-4	NA	CASSQGIVWQGKSATNEKLFF	TGTGCCAGCAGCCAAGGAATAGTGTGGCAGGGCAAGAGCGCAACTAATGAAAAACTGTTTTTT
TRBV28	NA	TRBJ1-3	NA	CASTAGAGNTIYF	TGTGCCAGTACGGCAGGGGCTGGAAACACCATATATTTT
TRBV7-6	NA	TRBJ2-5	NA	CASSLVLIEYQETQYF	TGTGCCAGCAGCTTAGTCTTAATCGAATACCAAGAGACCCAGTACTTC
TRBV25-1	NA	TRBJ2-3	NA	CASSERETLSTDTQYF	TGTGCCAGCAGTGAAAGGGAGACTCTAAGCACAGATACGCAGTATTTT
TRBV5-1	few	TRBJ2-7	NA	CASSHTREQYF	TGCGCCAGCAGCCACACCCGCGAGCAGTACTTC
TRBV27	NA	TRBJ2-7	NA	CASSPPGRNLEQYF	TGTGCCAGCAGTCCCCCGGGGAGGAACTTAGAGCAGTACTTC
TRBV6-4	NA	TRBJ2-1	NA	CASRPLSSVNEQFF	TGTGCCAGCAGACCACTATCTAGCGTCAATGAGCAGTTCTTC
TRBV7-7	NA	TRBJ1-4	TRBD1	CASSPQPGTAATNEKLFF	TGTGCTAGCAGCCCTCAACCCGGGACAGCCGCAACTAATGAAAAACTGTTTTTT
TRBV5-6	NA	TRBJ2-3	TRBD2	CASSLIAGGGTDTQYF	TGTGCCAGCAGCTTGATAGCGGGAGGAGGCACAGATACGCAGTATTTT
TRBV15	NA	TRBJ2-1	TRBD2	CATRPRKREGYNEQFF	TGTGCCACCCGCCCTAGAAAGCGGGAGGGGTACAATGAGCAGTTCTTC
TRBV5-1	NA	TRBJ2-1	NA	CASQGGTTSSYNEQFF	TGCGCCAGCCAGGGTGGGACCACCAGCTCCTACAATGAGCAGTTCTTC
TRBV5-6	NA	TRBJ2-1	TRBD2	CASSALADSYNEQFF	TGTGCCAGCAGCGCACTAGCGGACTCCTACAATGAGCAGTTCTTC
TRBV6-6	once	TRBJ2-1	TRBD2	CASSPPGLAVNEQFF	TGTGCCAGCAGCCCACCGGGACTAGCCGTCAATGAGCAGTTCTTC
TRBV28	once	TRBJ1-2	NA	CASSRGQNGYTF	TGTGCCAGCAGTCGCGGACAGAATGGCTACACCTTC
TRBV5-4	NA	TRBJ2-1	NA	CASSATRPSSYNEQFF	TGTGCCAGCAGCGCTACCAGGCCGTCCTCCTACAATGAGCAGTTCTTC
TRBV5-1	NA	TRBJ2-3	TRBD2	CATGGRGTDTQYF	TGCGCCACCGGCGGGAGGGGCACAGATACGCAGTATTTT
TRBV19	NA	TRBJ1-1	TRBD1	CASIDRADTEAFF	TGTGCCAGTATCGACAGGGCCGACACTGAAGCTTTCTTT
TRBV7-8	once	TRBJ1-2	NA	CASSLWTGGNNGYTF	TGTGCCAGCAGCTTATGGACGGGCGGCAATAATGGCTACACCTTC
TRBV4-2	once	TRBJ2-7	NA	CASSQVPRTSYEQYF	TGTGCCAGCAGCCAAGTTCCCAGGACTTCCTACGAGCAGTACTTC
TRBV28	NA	TRBJ1-5	TRBD1	CASSPPDRASNQPQHF	TGTGCCAGCAGTCCTCCGGACAGGGCTTCAAATCAGCCCCAGCATTTT
TRBV14	NA	TRBJ2-7	NA	CASSVEEGSYEQYF	TGTGCCAGCAGCGTCGAAGAGGGCTCCTACGAGCAGTACTTC
TRBV27	NA	TRBJ2-2	NA	CASSLSTVPLGTGELFF	TGTGCCAGCAGTTTATCTACCGTCCCCCTCGGGACCGGGGAGCTGTTTTTT
TRBV6-5	NA	TRBJ2-1	NA	CASSSRFLCWNEQFF	TGTGCCAGCAGTTCACGATTCTTATGTTGGAATGAGCAGTTCTTC
TRBV5-8	NA	TRBJ2-1	NA	CASSFWGSYNEQFF	TGTGCCAGCAGCTTTTGGGGGAGCTACAATGAGCAGTTCTTC
TRBV11-3	NA	TRBJ2-7	NA	CASSLHTGRSYEQYF	TGTGCCAGCAGCTTACACACGGGACGGTCGTACGAGCAGTACTTC
TRBV7-2	NA	TRBJ2-3	TRBD2	CASSLLSSGRAVTDTQYF	TGTGCCAGCAGCTTACTCTCCAGCGGGAGGGCCGTAACAGATACGCAGTATTTT
TRBV28	NA	TRBJ1-4	NA	CASSFPATNEKLFF	TGTGCCAGCAGTTTCCCCGCAACTAATGAAAAACTGTTTTTT
TRBV4-1	NA	TRBJ2-5	TRBD2	CASSQGSIAGAQETQYF	TGCGCCAGCAGCCAAGGAAGTATAGCGGGAGCCCAAGAGACCCAGTACTTC
TRBV2	NA	TRBJ1-4	NA	CASREPPRGTNEKLFF	TGTGCCAGCAGGGAACCCCCCAGGGGCACTAATGAAAAACTGTTTTTT
TRBV29-1	NA	TRBJ2-7	NA	CSVSGPQGPRDRYEQYF	TGCAGCGTCTCAGGGCCCCAGGGGCCAAGAGACCGATACGAGCAGTACTTC
TRBV4-3	NA	TRBJ1-3	NA	CASSQGLWVEGGGNTIYF	TGCGCCAGCAGCCAGGGTCTCTGGGTTGAAGGGGGGGGAAACACCATATATTTT
TRBV18	NA	TRBJ2-5	NA	CASSRGETQYF	TGTGCCAGCTCACGGGGAGAGACCCAGTACTTC
TRBV19	NA	TRBJ2-7	TRBD2	CASSMAGGGSYEQYF	TGTGCCAGTAGTATGGCCGGGGGGGGCTCCTACGAGCAGTACTTC
TRBV4-1	NA	TRBJ2-2	NA	CASSQAGELFF	TGCGCCAGCAGCCAAGCCGGGGAGCTGTTTTTT
TRBV19	NA	TRBJ2-4	NA	CASSYGRYIQYF	TGTGCCAGTAGTTACGGCAGATACATTCAGTACTTC